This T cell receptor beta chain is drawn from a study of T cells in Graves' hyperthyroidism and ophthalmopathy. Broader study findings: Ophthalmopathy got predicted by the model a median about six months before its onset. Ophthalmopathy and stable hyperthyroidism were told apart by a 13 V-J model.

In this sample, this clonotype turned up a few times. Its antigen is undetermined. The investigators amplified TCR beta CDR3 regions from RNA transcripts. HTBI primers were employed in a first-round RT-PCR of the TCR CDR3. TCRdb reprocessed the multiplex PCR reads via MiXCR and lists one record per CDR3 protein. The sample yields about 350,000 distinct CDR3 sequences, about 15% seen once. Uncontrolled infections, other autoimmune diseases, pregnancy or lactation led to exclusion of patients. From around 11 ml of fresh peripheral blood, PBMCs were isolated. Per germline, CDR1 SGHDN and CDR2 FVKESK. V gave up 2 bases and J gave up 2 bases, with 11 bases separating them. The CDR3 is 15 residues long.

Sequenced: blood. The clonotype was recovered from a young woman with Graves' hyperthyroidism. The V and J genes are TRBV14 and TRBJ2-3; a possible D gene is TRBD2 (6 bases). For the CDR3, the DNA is TGTGCCAGCAGCCAACGACCGGGACTCACAGATACGCAGTATTTT. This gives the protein CASSQRPGLTDTQYF.